This T cell receptor (beta chain) came from a study of monozygotic twins with inflammatory bowel disease. This CDR3 contains 12 residues. TCRdb reprocessed the 5' RACE reads and keeps a single row for each CDR3 protein, giving no DNA. This repertoire comprises hundreds of thousands of distinct CDR3 sequences; its ten largest clones make up roughly 5.8%. Notes on the study in general: Sharing of clonotypes with others was lower in IBD patients than in healthy twins, and this was especially so with disease activity.

Details on this clonotype: Its cognate antigen is unknown.

The chain has TRBV12-3 or TRBV12-4 and TRBJ1-4. The sample taken for sequencing was blood. The sequence was collected from a human donor with ulcerative colitis or Crohn's disease, or a healthy co-twin of an affected twin (not recorded which). CDR3 protein: CASKEGNEKLFF.